This is a list of T cell receptor beta chains from one sample in a study of blood T cells in healthy people across ages. TCRdb re-analysed the 5' RACE reads in MiXCR, keeping a single row per CDR3 protein. The sample shows about 1.4 million distinct CDR3 sequences, approximately 59% of them seen only once. The material sequenced was blood. The receptor source for this set is a man aged 18 to 30 in good health. The CDR3 runs from the conserved cysteine through the conserved F or W. The D gene is left open where the match is weak. Not all rows give a size; the values are once, few, many and, for expanded clones, a class.

clone size: many
J gene: TRBJ1-2
CDR3 length: 14
D gene: -
V gene: TRBV2
CDR3 protein: CASSENQANYGYTF
CDR3 DNA: TGTGCCAGCAGTGAGAATCAAGCTAACTATGGCTACACCTTC

clone size: -
J gene: TRBJ1-6
CDR3 length: 14
D gene: -
V gene: TRBV28
CDR3 protein: CASGDIRVGSPLHF
CDR3 DNA: TGTGCCAGCGGGGATATCAGGGTTGGTTCACCCCTCCACTTT

clone size: -
J gene: TRBJ2-3
CDR3 length: 16
D gene: TRBD2
V gene: TRBV6-6
CDR3 protein: CASSYSRERELDTQYF
CDR3 DNA: TGTGCCAGCAGTTACTCTCGGGAGCGGGAGTTAGATACGCAGTATTTT

clone size: -
J gene: TRBJ2-1
CDR3 length: 15
D gene: -
V gene: TRBV5-1
CDR3 protein: CASSSDGVTYNEQFF
CDR3 DNA: TGCGCCAGCAGCTCGGACGGGGTCACCTACAATGAGCAGTTCTTC

clone size: -
J gene: TRBJ1-2
CDR3 length: 15
D gene: -
V gene: TRBV5-1
CDR3 protein: CASKVEPSANYGYTF
CDR3 DNA: TGCGCCAGCAAGGTTGAACCTTCAGCTAACTATGGCTACACCTTC

clone size: -
J gene: TRBJ1-4
CDR3 length: 15
D gene: -
V gene: TRBV15
CDR3 protein: CATSIDRTTNEKLFF
CDR3 DNA: TGTGCCACCAGCATCGACCGAACAACTAATGAAAAACTGTTTTTT

clone size: -
J gene: TRBJ1-1
CDR3 length: 13
D gene: -
V gene: TRBV6-5
CDR3 protein: CASSYLRPGEAFF
CDR3 DNA: TGTGCCAGCAGTTACCTCCGTCCAGGTGAAGCTTTCTTT

clone size: few
J gene: TRBJ1-3
CDR3 length: 16
D gene: TRBD1
V gene: TRBV29-1
CDR3 protein: CSVDTPSRGHGNTIYF
CDR3 DNA: TGCAGCGTTGACACACCTTCCAGGGGGCACGGAAACACCATATATTTT

clone size: few
J gene: TRBJ1-1
CDR3 length: 11
D gene: -
V gene: TRBV4-1
CDR3 protein: CASSQEAEAFF
CDR3 DNA: TGCGCCAGCAGCCAAGAAGCAGAAGCTTTCTTT

clone size: -
J gene: TRBJ2-7
CDR3 length: 15
D gene: -
V gene: TRBV29-1
CDR3 protein: CSVVGDQGRGDEQYF
CDR3 DNA: TGCAGCGTTGTCGGAGATCAGGGGAGAGGTGACGAGCAGTACTTC

clone size: -
J gene: TRBJ2-7
CDR3 length: 16
D gene: -
V gene: TRBV9
CDR3 protein: CASSVGPGSWLYEQYF
CDR3 DNA: TGTGCCAGCAGCGTAGGTCCCGGGAGCTGGTTGTACGAGCAGTACTTC